The 32 T cell receptor beta chains in this list originate from one sample, sequenced in a study of blood T cell repertoires in COVID-19. Sequenced by immunoSEQ multiplex PCR; TCRdb stores in-frame clones only, minus some. The table records 90,000 or so clones, around four fifths of them present only once. Sequencing was done on a sample of peripheral blood. The source is a human donor in a cohort sampled during active COVID-19.

The rearrangement links TRBV5-4 to TRBJ1-2; 9 bases are shared with TRBD1. The CDR3 is 13 amino acids. V lost 4 bases and J lost 6; bases outside the gene matches: 4. The germline V gene has CDR1 SGHNT and CDR2 YYREEE (reference sequence). DNA of the CDR3: TGTGCCAGCAGCGAGGGACAGGGTGATGGCTACACCTTC. It yields the protein CASSEGQGDGYTF. The full variable domain, with the rest looked up from reference TRBV5-4 and TRBJ1-2, is ETGVTQSPTHLIKTRGQQVTLRCSSQSGHNTVSWYQQALGQGPQFIFQYYREEENGRGNFPPRFSGLQFPNYSSELNVNALELDDSALYLCASSEGQGDGYTFGSGTRLTVV.

The chain carries TRBV6-1 and TRBJ2-1, with D possibly being TRBD2 (6 bases). The CDR3 has 16 residues. The V end lost 4 bases, the J end lost 5 bases, and 18 bases lay between the germline ends. The germline gives CDR1 MNHNS, CDR2 SASEGT. CDR3 residues: CASSVRAGTLNNEQFF. The CDR3, as DNA: TGTGCCAGCAGTGTTCGCGCCGGGACTCTAAACAATGAGCAGTTCTTC.

V is TRBV5-1 and J is TRBJ2-2; unclear D gene. CDR3 length: 15 residues. Germline-derived CDR1 and CDR2 are SGHRS and YFSETQ. Trimming shortened V by 1 base and J by 3 bases, and 10 bases separated the two germline ends. CDR3 nucleotides: TGCGCCAGCAGCTTGTCTGCGCAATACACCGGGGAGCTGTTTTTT. This codes for CASSLSAQYTGELFF.

This clone has just a few counts. The V call is TRBV3-1 (or the pseudogene TRBV3-2), the J call TRBJ1-5; the D gene is possibly TRBD1 (6 bases). The V and J ends lost 5 bases and 0 bases respectively, with 23 bases between them. Germline V CDR1 and CDR2: LGHDT, YNNKEL (reference sequence). The CDR3 length is 19 residues. CDR3 sequence: CASSSILPPGHNSNQPQHF. CDR3 nucleotides: TGTGCCAGCAGCTCCATTCTTCCCCCGGGACACAATAGCAATCAGCCCCAGCATTTT.

The chain employs TRBV5-1 and TRBJ2-7, with 13 positions matching TRBD2. CDR1 is SGHRS, CDR2 YFSETQ, per germline. This CDR3 is 17 amino acids long. The V segment lost 0 bases and the J segment 4 bases; nucleotides outside the gene matches: 7. The CDR3, as DNA: TGCGCCAGCAGCTTGGCCACCGGGACTAGCGGGGAGTACGAGCAGTACTTC. It is translated as CASSLATGTSGEYEQYF.

This sequence joins TRBV19 and TRBJ2-6; D is possibly TRBD1 (6 bases). V shed 4 bases and J shed 1 base, with 17 bases lying between them. Germline V lookup: CDR1 LNHDA, CDR2 SQIVND (reference sequence). CDR3 length: 18 residues. The DNA for the CDR3 is TGTGCCAGTAGTACCCGGGACATGTTGGCTTCTGGGGCCAACGTCCTGACTTTC. This encodes CASSTRDMLASGANVLTF. Filled out from reference TRBV19 and TRBJ2-6, the complete variable domain reads DGGITQSPKYLFRKEGQNVTLSCEQNLNHDAMYWYRQDPGQGLRLIYYSQIVNDFQKGDIAEGYSVSREKKESFPLTVTSAQKNPTAFYLCASSTRDMLASGANVLTFGAGSRLTVL.

The rearrangement links TRBV5-1 to TRBJ1-1; TRBD1 matches at 8 bases. The germline V gene encodes CDR1 SGHRS and CDR2 YFSETQ. Losses at the gene ends were 1 base for V and 2 bases for J; bases not matched to a gene: 13. The CDR3 has 18 amino acids. CDR3 nucleotides: TGCGCCAGCAGCTTGCAGCCAGGGGGCTCTAAGTATAACACTGAAGCTTTCTTT. It codes for CASSLQPGGSKYNTEAFF.

The chain combines TRBV18 with TRBJ2-3; 7 nucleotides align to TRBD1. After removal of 2 bases from V and 6 bases from J, the junction contained 8 bases not matched to a gene. The CDR3 extends over 15 amino acids. The germline V gene has CDR1 KGHSH and CDR2 LQKENI. The CDR3: CASSPFATQGDTQYF. In DNA, the CDR3 is TGTGCCAGCTCACCATTCGCTACACAGGGGGATACGCAGTATTTT.

In DNA, the CDR3 is TGTGCCAGCAGCATGCGGGATTACGGCACAGATACGCAGTATTTT. Protein product: CASSMRDYGTDTQYF. The V gene is TRBV5-6, the J gene TRBJ2-3, with a tentative D call TRBD2 (6 bases). The CDR3 has 15 amino acids. CDR1 SGHDT and CDR2 YYEEEE come from the germline V gene. The V end was cut by 4 bases, the J end by 1 base, with 13 bases between. The whole variable domain, remainder taken from reference TRBV5-6 and TRBJ2-3, is DAGVTQSPTHLIKTRGQQVTLRCSPKSGHDTVSWYQQALGQGPQFIFQYYEEEERQRGNFPDRFSGHQFPNYSSELNVNALLLGDSALYLCASSMRDYGTDTQYFGPGTRLTVL.

This clone was seen a handful of times. This sequence joins TRBV30 and TRBJ1-6; TRBD1 might be the D (5 bases). V lost 0 bases to trimming and J lost 10 bases, with 13 bases between them. The CDR3 length is 14 residues. Germline V gives CDR1 GTSNPN, CDR2 SVGIG (reference sequence). This CDR3 reads CAWSVGTGVSPLHF. The CDR3 DNA follows: TGTGCCTGGAGTGTGGGGACGGGAGTCTCACCCCTCCACTTT.

In this sample, this clone turned up many times. This chain connects TRBV5-6 to TRBJ2-7; 7 bases map to TRBD2. The germline V gene has CDR1 SGHDT and CDR2 YYEEEE. V lost 2 bases and J lost 0; bases outside the gene matches: 5. CDR3 length: 15 amino acids. The CDR3 region is CASSFGGRASYEQYF. The CDR3 bases are TGTGCCAGCAGCTTTGGAGGGAGGGCCTCCTACGAGCAGTACTTC.

The genes are TRBV6-2 or TRBV6-3 and TRBJ1-1, with unresolved D. Per germline, CDR1 MNHEY and CDR2 SVGEGT. This CDR3 has 13 amino acids. Trimming shortened V by 2 bases and J by 6 bases, and 10 bases separated the two germline ends. CDR3 protein: CASSYEGSSEAFF. For the CDR3, the DNA is TGTGCCAGCAGTTACGAAGGGAGTTCTGAAGCTTTCTTT.

This clone was seen only a few times. The chain has TRBV2 and TRBJ2-1; possible D gene TRBD2, 6 bases. Germline V CDR1 and CDR2: SNHLY, FYNNEI. Between the trimmed V and J ends, which lost 7 bases and 3 bases, there was a span of 13 bases. The CDR3 extends over 14 amino acids. CDR3 amino acids: CASMRGVDYNEQFF. The DNA for the CDR3 is TGTGCCAGCATGCGGGGAGTAGACTACAATGAGCAGTTCTTC.

A single count supports this clone. This rearrangement joins TRBV9 to TRBJ1-2; 10 nucleotides match TRBD1. The CDR3 runs to 16 residues. J was trimmed by 6 bases and V by 3 bases; bases with no gene match: 11. CDR1 and CDR2 from the germline V gene are SGDLS and YYNGEE. Here the CDR3 reads CASSAKRTGGWNGYTF. The CDR3 DNA sequence: TGTGCCAGCAGCGCCAAAAGGACAGGGGGATGGAATGGCTACACCTTC.

Only one count was recorded for this clone. This chain uses TRBV30 with TRBJ1-2; D not certain. The CDR3 covers 15 residues. Per germline, CDR1 GTSNPN and CDR2 SVGIG (reference sequence). Trimming stripped 0 bases from V and 6 bases from J, with 17 bases between. The CDR3 DNA is TGTGCCTGGAGTGTCACCCGGGAACGGGTTCATGGCTACACCTTC. It yields the protein CAWSVTRERVHGYTF.

The gene calls are TRBV30 and TRBJ2-3; 13 nucleotides align to TRBD2. In germline, CDR1 is GTSNPN, CDR2 SVGIG (reference sequence). The V and J ends lost 2 bases and 5 bases, in that order; junction bases with no gene match: 1. The CDR3 runs to 14 residues. The CDR3 coding sequence is TGTGCCTGGAGTCGGACTAGCGGGGGAGATACGCAGTATTTT. Translated: CAWSRTSGGDTQYF. Looking up the rest from reference TRBV30 and TRBJ2-3 gives the full variable domain: SQTIHQWPATLVQPVGSPLSLECTVEGTSNPNLYWYRQAAGRGLQLLFYSVGIGQISSEVPQNLSASRPQDRQFILSSKKLLLSDSGFYLCAWSRTSGGDTQYFGPGTRLTVL.

The chain uses TRBV7-2 and TRBJ1-1, with TRBD1 matching 9 bases. The CDR3 spans 14 residues. With 5 bases clipped from V and 1 base from J, the junction kept 2 bases outside the gene matches. Per the germline V gene, CDR1 is SGHTA and CDR2 is FQGNSA. For the CDR3, the DNA is TGTGCCAGCAGCCCGACAGGGGGGAACACTGAAGCTTTCTTT. This codes for CASSPTGGNTEAFF. The full variable domain, rest sourced from reference TRBV7-2 and TRBJ1-1, is GAGVSQSPSNKVTEKGKDVELRCDPISGHTALYWYRQSLGQGLEFLIYFQGNSAPDKSGLPSDRFSAERTGGSVSTLTIQRTQQEDSAVYLCASSPTGGNTEAFFGQGTRLTVV.

The chain employs TRBV6-4 and TRBJ2-1, with 7 bases identical to TRBD1. Germline-derived CDR1 and CDR2 are MRHNA and SNTAGT. This CDR3 has 15 residues. With V trimmed by 2 bases and J by 7 bases, 8 bases remained unmatched. The chain's CDR3 is CASSDDRARKNEQFF. CDR3 DNA sequence: TGTGCCAGCAGTGACGACAGGGCCCGAAAGAATGAGCAGTTCTTC.

In DNA form, the CDR3 reads TGTGCCAGTAGTCACGGACAGGGGGTCGTTGAAAAACTGTTTTTT. Encoded protein: CASSHGQGVVEKLFF. The chain joins TRBV19 to TRBJ1-4, with TRBD1 matching 10 bases. The CDR3 covers 15 residues. CDR1 and CDR2 (germline): LNHDA, SQIVND (reference sequence). V gave up 5 bases and J gave up 7 bases; unmatched junction bases: 7.

The chain employs TRBV29-1 and TRBJ2-1, with 10 bases fitting TRBD2. Per the germline V gene, CDR1 is SQVTM and CDR2 is ANQGSEA. Losses at the gene ends were 7 bases for V and 3 bases for J; bases not matched to a gene: 9. The CDR3 length is 15 residues. CDR3 bases: TGCAGCGGCCTAGGCTCTAGCGGGAGCTACAATGAGCAGTTCTTC. It codes for CSGLGSSGSYNEQFF.

This clone came up a few times. The chain recombines TRBV7-9 with TRBJ1-6; weak D call: TRBD1 (6 bases). Deletions cut 0 bases from V and 3 bases from J, with 6 bases between. The length of the CDR3 is 15 residues. Per germline, CDR1 SEHNR and CDR2 FQNEAQ (reference sequence). CDR3 protein: CASSLAGGYNSPLHF. DNA for the CDR3: TGTGCCAGCAGCTTAGCAGGGGGCTATAATTCACCCCTCCACTTT. Using reference TRBV7-9 and TRBJ1-6 for the parts outside the CDR3, the full variable domain is DTGVSQNPRHKITKRGQNVTFRCDPISEHNRLYWYRQTLGQGPEFLTYFQNEAQLEKSRLLSDRFSAERPKGSFSTLEIQRTEQGDSAMYLCASSLAGGYNSPLHFGNGTRLTVT.

The V gene is TRBV11-2, the J gene TRBJ2-7, with 7 bases identical to TRBD1. The CDR3 consists of 13 residues. CDR1 and CDR2 from the germline V gene are SGHAT and FQNNGV. V lost 7 bases and J lost 3; bases outside the gene matches: 6. CDR3 sequence (DNA): TGTGCCAGCATTTACAGGGGCGGCTACGAGCAGTACTTC. Its protein product is CASIYRGGYEQYF.

This chain links TRBV3-1 (or the pseudogene TRBV3-2) with TRBJ2-1, with D unclear. The CDR3 is 13 residues long. The germline V gene encodes CDR1 LGHDT and CDR2 YNNKEL (reference sequence). Trimming took 1 base from V and 8 from J, leaving 9 bases between them. CDR3 residues: CASSQAAGYEQFF. CDR3 nucleotides: TGTGCCAGCAGCCAAGCCGCCGGGTATGAGCAGTTCTTC.

The chain joins TRBV6-5 to TRBJ2-1; 9 bases fit TRBD1. The germline gives CDR1 MNHEY, CDR2 SVGAGI. CDR3 length equals 15 residues. V was pared by 4 bases and J by 1 base, with 2 bases of the junction left unmatched. Written as DNA, the CDR3 is TGTGCCAGCAGTTGGGACAGGGTTTCCTACAATGAGCAGTTCTTC. Translating it yields CASSWDRVSYNEQFF.

This chain joins TRBV5-1 and TRBJ2-2; 8 bases fit TRBD2. This CDR3 has 15 residues. Looked up from germline, CDR1 is SGHRS and CDR2 is YFSETQ. After removal of 3 bases from V and 5 bases from J, the junction contained 6 bases not matched to a gene. The CDR3 here is CASSSTSVGTGELFF. DNA for the CDR3: TGCGCCAGCAGCTCGACTAGCGTGGGTACCGGGGAGCTGTTTTTT.

The chain has TRBV7-2 and TRBJ2-5; 13 bases map to TRBD2. The CDR3 loop spans 16 amino acids. V gave up 5 bases and J gave up 5 bases; unmatched junction bases: 8. From germline, CDR1 is SGHTA and CDR2 FQGNSA. CDR3 in DNA: TGTGCCAGCAGCACCCCAGGACTAGCGGGGGAGGAGACCCAGTACTTC. It specifies CASSTPGLAGEETQYF.

V gene TRBV6-6 combines with J gene TRBJ2-7; D not certain. This CDR3 is 11 amino acids long. From germline, CDR1 is MNHNY and CDR2 SVGAGI (reference sequence). The V gene lost 5 bases and the J gene lost 4 bases, with 6 bases spanning the gap. The chain's CDR3 is CASSVSYEQYF. The CDR3 DNA reads as TGTGCCAGCAGTGTGTCGTACGAGCAGTACTTC.

The V call is TRBV6-5, the J call TRBJ1-1, with D hard to call. CDR3 length: 12 residues. Germline CDR1 reads MNHEY; CDR2 reads SVGAGI. The ends were cut back, 6 bases at V and 1 base at J, with 6 bases in the middle. CDR3: CASSSGNTEAFF. In DNA form, the CDR3 reads TGTGCCAGCAGCTCAGGGAACACTGAAGCTTTCTTT.

The chain employs TRBV5-1 and TRBJ2-1; D remains unclear. CDR1 is SGHRS, CDR2 YFSETQ, per germline. Trimming stripped 4 bases from V and 0 bases from J, with 11 bases between. The CDR3 extends over 15 amino acids. The CDR3 DNA follows: TGCGCCAGCAGCGTCGACACGAACTCCTACAATGAGCAGTTCTTC. Residues: CASSVDTNSYNEQFF.

The chain is built from TRBV2 and TRBJ2-7; no clear D gene. Germline V CDR1 and CDR2: SNHLY, FYNNEI. CDR3 length equals 12 residues. With 8 bases removed from V and 2 bases from J, the gap between germline ends came to 10 bases. CDR3 sequence (DNA): TGTGCCAGCTATGAGCGACCCTACGAGCAGTACTTC. Protein: CASYERPYEQYF.

V and J are TRBV27 and TRBJ2-1, with 12 bases fitting TRBD2. Germline V gene lookup returns CDR1 MNHEY and CDR2 SMNVEV (reference sequence). The CDR3 is 16 amino acids. The V gene end was trimmed by 5 bases and the J gene end by 5 bases; junction bases not matched to a gene: 7. In DNA form, the CDR3 reads TGTGCCAGCAGTACCCGACTAGCGGGAGTTGACAATGAGCAGTTCTTC. It encodes CASSTRLAGVDNEQFF.

This clone occurred once. This chain uses TRBV5-1 with TRBJ1-2; maybe TRBD1 (6 bases). CDR3 length: 15 residues. CDR1 is SGHRS, CDR2 YFSETQ, per germline. The V end lost 4 bases, the J end lost 4 bases, and 17 bases lay between the germline ends. CDR3 residues: CASSTSLQGPYGYTF. CDR3 coding DNA: TGCGCCAGCAGCACGTCCCTACAGGGCCCCTATGGCTACACCTTC.